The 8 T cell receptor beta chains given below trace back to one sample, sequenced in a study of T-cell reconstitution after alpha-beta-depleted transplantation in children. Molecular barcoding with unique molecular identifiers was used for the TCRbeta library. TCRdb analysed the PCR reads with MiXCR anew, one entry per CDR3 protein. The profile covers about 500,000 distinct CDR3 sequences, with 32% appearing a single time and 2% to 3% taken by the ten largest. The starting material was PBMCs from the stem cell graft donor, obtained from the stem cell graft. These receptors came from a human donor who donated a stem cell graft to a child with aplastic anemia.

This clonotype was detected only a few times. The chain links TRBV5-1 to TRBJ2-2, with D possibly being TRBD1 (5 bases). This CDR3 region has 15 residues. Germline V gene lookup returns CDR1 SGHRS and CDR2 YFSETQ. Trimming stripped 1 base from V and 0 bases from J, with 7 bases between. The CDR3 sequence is CASSLRQSNTGELFF. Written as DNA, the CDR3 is TGCGCCAGCAGCTTGAGACAGTCGAACACCGGGGAGCTGTTTTTT.

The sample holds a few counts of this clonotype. CDR3 DNA sequence: TGTGCCACCAGCAGCAGGAGCCGTCCGCTGGAGGCCAACGTCCTGACTTTC. Amino acids: CATSSRSRPLEANVLTF. This chain joins TRBV15 and TRBJ2-6; D unresolved. The length of the CDR3 is 17 residues. Germline values: CDR1 LNHNV, CDR2 YYDKDF (reference sequence). Between the trimmed V and J ends, which lost 3 bases and 6 bases, there was a span of 18 bases.

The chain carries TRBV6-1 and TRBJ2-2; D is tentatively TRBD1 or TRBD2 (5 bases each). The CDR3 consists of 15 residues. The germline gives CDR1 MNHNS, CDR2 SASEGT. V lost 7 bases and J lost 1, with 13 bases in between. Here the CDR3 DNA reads TGTGCCAGCATGATATTTGGGGGGAACACCGGGGAGCTGTTTTTT. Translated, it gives CASMIFGGNTGELFF.

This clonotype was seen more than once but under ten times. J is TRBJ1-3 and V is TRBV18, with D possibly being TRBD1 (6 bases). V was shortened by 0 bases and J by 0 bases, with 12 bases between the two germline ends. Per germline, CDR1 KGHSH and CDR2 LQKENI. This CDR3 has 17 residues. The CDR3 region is CASSPPSGGHSGNTIYF. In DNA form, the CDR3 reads TGTGCCAGCTCACCACCATCTGGGGGACACTCTGGAAACACCATATATTTT.

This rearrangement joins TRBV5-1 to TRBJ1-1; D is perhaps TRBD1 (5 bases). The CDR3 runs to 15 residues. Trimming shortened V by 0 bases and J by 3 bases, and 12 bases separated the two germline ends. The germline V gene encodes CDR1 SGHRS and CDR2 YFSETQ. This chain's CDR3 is CASSLGIQDYTEAFF. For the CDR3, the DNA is TGCGCCAGCAGCTTGGGAATACAGGACTACACTGAAGCTTTCTTT.

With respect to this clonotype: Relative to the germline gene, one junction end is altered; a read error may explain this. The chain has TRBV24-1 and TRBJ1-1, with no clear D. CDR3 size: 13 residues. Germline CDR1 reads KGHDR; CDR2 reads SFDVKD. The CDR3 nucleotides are TGTGCGACCACGGTGGCAGAGAACACTGAAGCTTTCTTT. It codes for CATTVAENTEAFF.

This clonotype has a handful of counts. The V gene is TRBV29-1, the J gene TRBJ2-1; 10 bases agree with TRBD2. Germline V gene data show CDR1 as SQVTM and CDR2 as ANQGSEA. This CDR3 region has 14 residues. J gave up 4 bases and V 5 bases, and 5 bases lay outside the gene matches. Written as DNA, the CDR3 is TGCAGCGTTCAACTAGCGGGGTCGTACAATGAGCAGTTCTTC. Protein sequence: CSVQLAGSYNEQFF.

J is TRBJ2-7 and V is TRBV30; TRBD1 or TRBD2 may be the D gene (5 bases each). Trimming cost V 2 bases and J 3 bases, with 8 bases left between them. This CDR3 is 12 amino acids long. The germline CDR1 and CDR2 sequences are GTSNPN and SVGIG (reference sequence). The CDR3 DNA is TGTGCCTGGAGTCCAGGGAGCTACGAGCAGTACTTC. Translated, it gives CAWSPGSYEQYF.